Below are 18 T cell receptor beta chains sequenced from a single sample in a study of graft-versus-host responses after intestinal transplantation. Their target antigens are unknown. The repertoire was sequenced with immunoSEQ multiplex PCR; TCRdb's copy has only in-frame clones and lacks some. The data contain 55,000 to 75,000 clones, under 90% of them seen just once; the ten biggest clones take up about 0.4%. Sequenced material: unstimulated CD4+ T cells sorted from spleen or lymph node cells, taken before transplant. The receptors come from a human donor who was the organ donor for an intestinal transplant.

The V call is TRBV11-2, the J call TRBJ1-4, with a weak D call TRBD1 (5 bases). CDR1 SGHAT and CDR2 FQNNGV come from the germline V gene. The ends were cut back, 3 bases at V and 8 bases at J, with 22 bases in the middle. This CDR3 is 17 amino acids long. This CDR3 is CASSLAVRGAGREKLFF. In DNA form, the CDR3 reads TGTGCCAGCAGCTTGGCCGTTCGCGGGGCCGGACGGGAAAAACTGTTTTTT.

This clone was observed a few times. This rearrangement joins TRBV7-9 to TRBJ1-5; 9 bases fit TRBD1. V shed 5 bases and J 4 bases; nucleotides not matched to a gene: 9. Germline V lookup: CDR1 SEHNR, CDR2 FQNEAQ (reference sequence). This CDR3 contains 16 residues. CDR3 protein: CASSLTLGTGNQPQHF. In DNA, the CDR3 is TGTGCCAGCAGCCTAACTCTGGGGACAGGGAATCAGCCCCAGCATTTT.

The chain employs TRBV6-5 and TRBJ2-1; D possibly corresponds to TRBD1 (6 bases). The CDR3 spans 15 residues. V shed 7 bases and J shed 9 bases, with 22 bases lying between them. The V gene's germline CDR1 is MNHEY and CDR2 SVGAGI. CDR3 in amino acids: CASISATGPGGEQFF. As DNA, the CDR3 is TGTGCCAGCATTTCGGCGACAGGCCCTGGGGGTGAGCAGTTCTTC.

The chain has TRBV10-2 and TRBJ2-7, with 8 nucleotides matching TRBD2. Germline loops: CDR1 WSHSY, CDR2 SAAADI. CDR3 length equals 14 residues. The ends lost 8 bases at V and 3 bases at J; junction bases unmatched: 9. CDR3 coding DNA: TGCGCCAGCTCCGGGCGGGGGGACCACTACGAGCAGTACGTC. It translates to CASSGRGDHYEQYV.

The genes are TRBV7-2 and TRBJ1-3; the match to TRBD1 covers 7 bases. V shed 0 bases, J shed 4 bases, and the junction held 3 bases outside the gene matches. This CDR3 contains 15 residues. In germline, CDR1 is SGHTA, CDR2 FQGNSA. This CDR3 reads CASSLARGQGNTIYF. Here the CDR3 DNA reads TGTGCCAGCAGCTTAGCTAGGGGGCAAGGAAACACCATATATTTT.

This clone was found a few times. The chain carries TRBV18 and TRBJ1-4; no firm D call. The CDR3 is made up of 15 amino acids. Trimming removed 5 bases at V and 0 bases at J, with 10 bases between. Germline loops: CDR1 KGHSH, CDR2 LQKENI. CDR3 in amino acids: CASSRSGSTNEKLFF. CDR3 DNA: TGTGCCAGCTCAAGAAGTGGCTCAACTAATGAAAAACTGTTTTTT. The full variable domain, rest sourced from reference TRBV18 and TRBJ1-4, is NAGVMQNPRHLVRRRGQEARLRCSPMKGHSHVYWYRQLPEEGLKFMVYLQKENIIDESGMPKERFSAEFPKEGPSILRIQQVVRGDSAAYFCASSRSGSTNEKLFFGSGTQLSVL.

This chain joins TRBV7-9 and TRBJ2-5, with no clear D. Germline CDR1 and CDR2: SEHNR and FQNEAQ (reference sequence). The CDR3 has 15 amino acids. V lost 2 bases to trimming and J lost 2 bases, with 12 bases between them. CDR3 coding DNA: TGTGCCAGCAGCTTAAATTCGGGTGGTCAAGAGACCCAGTACTTC. It encodes CASSLNSGGQETQYF. Complete variable domain (other parts from reference TRBV7-9 and TRBJ2-5): DTGVSQNPRHKITKRGQNVTFRCDPISEHNRLYWYRQTLGQGPEFLTYFQNEAQLEKSRLLSDRFSAERPKGSFSTLEIQRTEQGDSAMYLCASSLNSGGQETQYFGPGTRLLVL.

The V gene is TRBV5-6, the J gene TRBJ2-3; TRBD1 is a possible D gene (5 bases). Trimming cost V 3 bases and J 6 bases, with 11 bases left between them. The CDR3 is made up of 13 amino acids. CDR1 is SGHDT, CDR2 YYEEEE, per germline. The CDR3 DNA sequence: TGTGCCAGCAGCTACCAGGGCAGGGATACGCAGTATTTT. Translation gives CASSYQGRDTQYF.

A word on this clone: One end of the junction is discordant with germline, which a read error may explain. The CDR3 coding sequence is TGCGCCAGCAGCTTGGCTAGGGGACAGAACACCGGGAAGCTGTTTTTT. Protein product: CASSLARGQNTGKLFF. The chain uses TRBV5-1 and TRBJ2-2; 7 nucleotides match TRBD1. The germline V gene encodes CDR1 SGHRS and CDR2 YFSETQ. This CDR3 has 16 residues. Supplemented by reference TRBV5-1 and TRBJ2-2, the full variable domain reads KAGVTQTPRYLIKTRGQQVTLSCSPISGHRSVSWYQQTPGQGLQFLFEYFSETQRNKGNFPGRFSGRQFSNSRSEMNVSTLELGDSALYLCASSLARGQNTGKLFFGEGSRLTVL.

The chain is built from TRBV5-1 and TRBJ2-1; TRBD2 matches 8 bases. Germline-derived CDR1 and CDR2 are SGHRS and YFSETQ. The CDR3 sequence is 14 residues long. J lost 3 bases, V lost 2 bases, and 1 base had no gene match. CDR3 nucleotides: TGCGCCAGCAGCTTCGGGGGGGGCTACAATGAGCAGTTCTTC. Its protein is CASSFGGGYNEQFF.

The rearrangement links TRBV10-1 to TRBJ2-1; 10 positions match TRBD2. This CDR3 has 14 amino acids. The germline V gene encodes CDR1 WNHNN and CDR2 SYGVQD (reference sequence). With 5 bases clipped from V and 7 bases from J, the junction kept 5 bases outside the gene matches. CDR3 region: CASSRLAGGNEQFF. CDR3 DNA: TGCGCCAGCAGTAGACTAGCGGGCGGGAATGAGCAGTTCTTC.

The chain joins TRBV28 to TRBJ2-6, with 8 nucleotides matching TRBD1. Germline V gene sequence: CDR1 MDHEN, CDR2 SYDVKM. J lost 2 bases, V lost 6 bases, and 3 bases had no gene match. The CDR3 runs 15 residues. Written as DNA, the CDR3 is TGTGCCAGCAGGGACAGGGTAGCTGGGGCCAACGTCCTGACTTTC. Translated: CASRDRVAGANVLTF.

V gene TRBV29-1 combines with J gene TRBJ1-1; 7 bases map to TRBD1. This CDR3 contains 12 residues. The V segment lost 7 bases and the J segment 2 bases; nucleotides outside the gene matches: 4. Germline V gene sequence: CDR1 SQVTM, CDR2 ANQGSEA. CDR3 nucleotides: TGCAGCGGGGGACAGCTTAACACTGAAGCTTTCTTT. This translates into CSGGQLNTEAFF.

The V gene is TRBV5-4, the J gene TRBJ2-3; 8 nucleotides match TRBD2. The CDR3 is 17 residues long. The J segment lost 5 bases and the V segment lost 4 bases, leaving 15 bases of the junction unmatched. Per the germline V gene, CDR1 is SGHNT and CDR2 is YYREEE (reference sequence). CDR3 sequence: CASSASGGGGKGDTQYF. The CDR3 DNA sequence: TGTGCCAGCAGCGCCTCCGGGGGGGGAGGGAAGGGAGATACGCAGTATTTT.

The chain has TRBV7-9 and TRBJ1-5, with 10 bases fitting TRBD1. V was pared by 5 bases and J by 5 bases, with 12 bases of the junction left unmatched. The CDR3 extends over 17 amino acids. CDR1 SEHNR and CDR2 FQNEAQ come from the germline V gene (reference sequence). In DNA form, the CDR3 reads TGTGCCAGCAGCCCGACCCGGACAGGGGGAATTGATCAGCCCCAGCATTTT. Protein product: CASSPTRTGGIDQPQHF.

This sequence joins TRBV2 and TRBJ2-3, with unresolved D. Germline-derived CDR1 and CDR2 are SNHLY and FYNNEI. The V gene lost 4 bases and the J gene lost 6 bases, with 17 bases spanning the gap. The CDR3 is 15 amino acids. This chain's CDR3 is CASSAKFVMEDTQYF. CDR3 coding DNA: TGTGCCAGCAGTGCGAAGTTTGTTATGGAGGATACGCAGTATTTT. Together with reference TRBV2 and TRBJ2-3, the CDR3 gives the full variable domain: EPEVTQTPSHQVTQMGQEVILRCVPISNHLYFYWYRQILGQKVEFLVSFYNNEISEKSEIFDDQFSVERPDGSNFTLKIRSTKLEDSAMYFCASSAKFVMEDTQYFGPGTRLTVL.

This rearrangement joins TRBV30 to TRBJ1-5, with no clear D. V was cut by 0 bases and J by 5 bases, with 8 bases left in between. The CDR3 has 13 residues. In germline, CDR1 is GTSNPN, CDR2 SVGIG (reference sequence). The CDR3 bases are TGTGCCTGGAGTGTAGAGGGATATCAGCCCCAGCATTTT. Translation gives CAWSVEGYQPQHF.

The CDR3 nucleotides read TGTGCCAGCGCTGATCCAGAGGGAAGGTCTTCTGGGGCCAACGTCCTGACTTTC. This encodes CASADPEGRSSGANVLTF. The V gene is TRBV2, the J gene TRBJ2-6; possible D gene TRBD2, 5 bases. Between the trimmed V and J ends, which lost 8 bases and 1 base, there was a span of 21 bases. The CDR3 extends over 18 amino acids. Looked up from germline, CDR1 is SNHLY and CDR2 is FYNNEI. Filled out from reference TRBV2 and TRBJ2-6, the complete variable domain reads EPEVTQTPSHQVTQMGQEVILRCVPISNHLYFYWYRQILGQKVEFLVSFYNNEISEKSEIFDDQFSVERPDGSNFTLKIRSTKLEDSAMYFCASADPEGRSSGANVLTFGAGSRLTVL.